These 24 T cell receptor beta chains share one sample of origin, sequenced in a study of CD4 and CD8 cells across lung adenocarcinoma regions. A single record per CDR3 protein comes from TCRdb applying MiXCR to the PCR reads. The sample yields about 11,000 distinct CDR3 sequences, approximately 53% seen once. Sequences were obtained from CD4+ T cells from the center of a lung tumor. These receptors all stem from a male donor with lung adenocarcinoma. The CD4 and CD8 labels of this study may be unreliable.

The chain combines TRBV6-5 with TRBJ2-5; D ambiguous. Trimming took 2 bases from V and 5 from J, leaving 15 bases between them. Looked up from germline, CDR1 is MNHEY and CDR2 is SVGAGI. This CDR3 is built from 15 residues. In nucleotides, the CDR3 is TGTGCCAGCAGTTACGTCCTAAATCCCCTGGAGACCCAGTACTTC. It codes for CASSYVLNPLETQYF.

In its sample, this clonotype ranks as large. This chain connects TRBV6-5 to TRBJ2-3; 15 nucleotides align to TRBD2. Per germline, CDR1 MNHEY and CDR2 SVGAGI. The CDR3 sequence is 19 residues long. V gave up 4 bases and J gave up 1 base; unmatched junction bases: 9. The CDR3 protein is CASSSTGLAGGRRTDTQYF. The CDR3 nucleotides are TGTGCCAGCAGTTCCACCGGACTAGCGGGGGGGCGACGCACAGATACGCAGTATTTT.

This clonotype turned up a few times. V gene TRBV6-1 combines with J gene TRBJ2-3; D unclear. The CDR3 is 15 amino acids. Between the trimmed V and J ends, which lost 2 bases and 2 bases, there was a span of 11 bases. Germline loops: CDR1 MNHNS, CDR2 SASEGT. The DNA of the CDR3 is TGTGCCAGCAGTGAACGGTCAGGATACACAGATACGCAGTATTTT. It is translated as CASSERSGYTDTQYF.

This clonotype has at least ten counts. CDR3 loop: CAIKQAGDTQYF. CDR3 coding DNA: TGTGCCATCAAACAGGCGGGGGATACGCAGTATTTT. The chain couples TRBV10-3 to TRBJ2-3; possibly TRBD2 for D (6 bases). Between the trimmed V and J ends, which lost 7 bases and 6 bases, there was a span of 11 bases. The CDR3 has 12 amino acids. The germline V gene encodes CDR1 ENHRY and CDR2 SYGVKD.

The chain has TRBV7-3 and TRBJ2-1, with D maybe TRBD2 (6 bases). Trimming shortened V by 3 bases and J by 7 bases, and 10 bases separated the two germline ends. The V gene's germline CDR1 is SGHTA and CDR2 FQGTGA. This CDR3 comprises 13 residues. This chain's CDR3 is CASSFGLTNEQFF. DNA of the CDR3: TGTGCCAGCAGCTTCGGACTAACGAATGAGCAGTTCTTC.

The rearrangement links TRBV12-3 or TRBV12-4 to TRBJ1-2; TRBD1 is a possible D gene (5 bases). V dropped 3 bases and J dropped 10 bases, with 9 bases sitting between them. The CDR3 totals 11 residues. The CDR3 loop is CASSLGVDYTF. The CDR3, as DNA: TGTGCCAGCAGTTTGGGGGTCGACTACACCTTC.

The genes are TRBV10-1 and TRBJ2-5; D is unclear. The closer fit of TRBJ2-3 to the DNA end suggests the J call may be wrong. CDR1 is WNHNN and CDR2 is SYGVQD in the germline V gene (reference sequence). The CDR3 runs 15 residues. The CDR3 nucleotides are TGCGCCAGCAGTGAACGGCGCCGTGACAAAGAGACGCAGTATTTT. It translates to CASSERRRDKETQYF.

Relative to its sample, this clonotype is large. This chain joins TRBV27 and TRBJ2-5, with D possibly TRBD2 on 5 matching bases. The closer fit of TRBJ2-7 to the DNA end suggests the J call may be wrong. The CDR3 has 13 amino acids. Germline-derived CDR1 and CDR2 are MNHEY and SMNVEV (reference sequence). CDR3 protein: CASKAWGDYEQYF. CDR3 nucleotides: TGTGCCAGCAAAGCGTGGGGAGACTACGAGCAGTACTTC.

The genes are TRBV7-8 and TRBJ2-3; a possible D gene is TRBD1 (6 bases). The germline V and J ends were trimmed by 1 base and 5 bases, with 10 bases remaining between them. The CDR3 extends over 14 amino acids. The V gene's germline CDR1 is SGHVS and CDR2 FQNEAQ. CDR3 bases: TGTGCCAGCAGCTTAGTAGGGGGTGTAGATACGCAGTATTTT. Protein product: CASSLVGGVDTQYF. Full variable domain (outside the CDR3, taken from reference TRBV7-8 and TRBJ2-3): GAGVSQSPRYKVAKRGQDVALRCDPISGHVSLFWYQQALGQGPEFLTYFQNEAQLDKSGLPSDRFFAERPEGSVSTLKIQRTQQEDSAVYLCASSLVGGVDTQYFGPGTRLTVL.

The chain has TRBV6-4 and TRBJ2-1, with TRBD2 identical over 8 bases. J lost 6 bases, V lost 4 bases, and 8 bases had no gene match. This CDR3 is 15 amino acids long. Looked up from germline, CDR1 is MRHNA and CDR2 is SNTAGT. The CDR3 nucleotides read TGTGCCAGCAGTGCCGGGACTAGTGAGGGCAATGAGCAGTTCTTC. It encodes CASSAGTSEGNEQFF.

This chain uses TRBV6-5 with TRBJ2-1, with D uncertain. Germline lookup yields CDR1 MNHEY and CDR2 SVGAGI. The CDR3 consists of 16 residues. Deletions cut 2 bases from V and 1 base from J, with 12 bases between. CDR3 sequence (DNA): TGTGCCAGCAGTTACACCCAAGAGTCGTCCTACAATGAGCAGTTCTTC. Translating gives CASSYTQESSYNEQFF.

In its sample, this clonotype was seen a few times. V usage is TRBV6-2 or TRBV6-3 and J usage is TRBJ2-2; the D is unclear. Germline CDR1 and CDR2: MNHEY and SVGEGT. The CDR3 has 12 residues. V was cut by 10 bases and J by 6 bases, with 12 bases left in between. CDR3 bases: TGTGCCACCCTCGGCGAGGCCGGGGAGCTGTTTTTT. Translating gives CATLGEAGELFF.

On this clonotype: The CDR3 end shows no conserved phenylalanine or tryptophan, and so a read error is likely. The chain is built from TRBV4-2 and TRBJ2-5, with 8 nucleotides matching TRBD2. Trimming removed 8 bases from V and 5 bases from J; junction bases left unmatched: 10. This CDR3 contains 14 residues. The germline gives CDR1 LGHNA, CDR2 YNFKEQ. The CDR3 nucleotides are TGTGCCAGCGGGAACGGGGGGGCCGGGGAGACCCAGTACTCC. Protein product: CASGNGGAGETQYS.

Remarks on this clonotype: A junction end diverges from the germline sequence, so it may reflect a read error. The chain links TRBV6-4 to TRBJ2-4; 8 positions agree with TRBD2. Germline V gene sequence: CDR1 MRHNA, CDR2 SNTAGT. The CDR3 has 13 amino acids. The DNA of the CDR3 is TGTGCCACGGGGGCGGGAGGCACAAACATTCAGTACTTT. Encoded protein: CATGAGGTNIQYF.

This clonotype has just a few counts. CDR3: CASSSPGRGQNTQYF. The CDR3 DNA reads TGTGCCAGCAGTTCCCCAGGCAGGGGGCAAAATACGCAGTATTTT. The rearrangement links TRBV6-2 or TRBV6-3 to TRBJ2-3, with 8 bases fitting TRBD1. Germline-derived CDR1 and CDR2 are MNHEY and SVGEGT. The CDR3 runs 15 residues. V shed 4 bases, J shed 7 bases, and the junction held 10 bases outside the gene matches.

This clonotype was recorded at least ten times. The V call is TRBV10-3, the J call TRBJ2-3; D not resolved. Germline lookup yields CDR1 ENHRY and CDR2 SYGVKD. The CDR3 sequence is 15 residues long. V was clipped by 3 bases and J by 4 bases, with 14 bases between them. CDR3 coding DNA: TGTGCCATCAGTGATCTCGTTGGGGTGGCAGATACGCAGTATTTT. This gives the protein CAISDLVGVADTQYF.

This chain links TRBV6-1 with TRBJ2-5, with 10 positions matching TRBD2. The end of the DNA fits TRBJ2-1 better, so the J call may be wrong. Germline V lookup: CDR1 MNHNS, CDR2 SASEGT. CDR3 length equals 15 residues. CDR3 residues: CASSEGLAILPEQFF. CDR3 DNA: TGTGCCAGCAGTGAGGGACTAGCGATTCTTCCGGAGCAGTTCTTC.

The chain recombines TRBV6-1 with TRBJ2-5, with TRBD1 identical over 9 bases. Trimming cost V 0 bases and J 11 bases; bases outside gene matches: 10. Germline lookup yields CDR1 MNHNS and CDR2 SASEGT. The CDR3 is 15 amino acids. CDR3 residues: CASSEARDRVGEQYF. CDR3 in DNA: TGTGCCAGCAGTGAAGCCCGGGACAGGGTTGGTGAGCAGTACTTC.

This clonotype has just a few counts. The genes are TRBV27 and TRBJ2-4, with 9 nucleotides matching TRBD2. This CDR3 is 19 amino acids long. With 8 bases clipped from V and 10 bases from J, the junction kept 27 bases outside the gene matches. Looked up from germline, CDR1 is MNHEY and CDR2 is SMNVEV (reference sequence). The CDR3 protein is CASRPGGLATSRGTDIQYF. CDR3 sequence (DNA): TGTGCCAGCCGCCCTGGAGGACTAGCGACATCCAGGGGGACAGATATTCAGTACTTC.

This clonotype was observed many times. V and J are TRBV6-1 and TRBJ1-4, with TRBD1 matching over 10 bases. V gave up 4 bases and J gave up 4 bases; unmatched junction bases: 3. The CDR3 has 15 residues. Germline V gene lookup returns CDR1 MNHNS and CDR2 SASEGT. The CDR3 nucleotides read TGTGCCAGCAGTGGAGGACAGGGGGGTAATGAAAAACTGTTTTTT. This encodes CASSGGQGGNEKLFF.

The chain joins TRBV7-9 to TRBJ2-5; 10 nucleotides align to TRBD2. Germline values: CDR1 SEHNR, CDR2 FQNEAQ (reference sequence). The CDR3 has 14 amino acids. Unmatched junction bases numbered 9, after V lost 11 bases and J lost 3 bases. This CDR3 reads CAVSSGRAKETQYF. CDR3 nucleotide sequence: TGTGCCGTCTCTAGCGGGAGAGCAAAAGAGACCCAGTACTTC.

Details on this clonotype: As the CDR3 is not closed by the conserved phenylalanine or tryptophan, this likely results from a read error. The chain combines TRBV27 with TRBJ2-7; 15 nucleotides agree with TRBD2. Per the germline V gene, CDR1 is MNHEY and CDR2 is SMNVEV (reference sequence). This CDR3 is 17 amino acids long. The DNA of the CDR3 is TGTCCCAGCAGTTCAGGACTAGCGGGAGGGGTGAACTACGAGCAGTACTTA. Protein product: CPSSSGLAGGVNYEQYL.

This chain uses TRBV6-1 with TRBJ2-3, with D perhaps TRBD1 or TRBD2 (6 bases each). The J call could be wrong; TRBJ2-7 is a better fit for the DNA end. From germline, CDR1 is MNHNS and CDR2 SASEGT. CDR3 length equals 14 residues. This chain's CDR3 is CAGSGGDNTETQYF. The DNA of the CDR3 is TGTGCGGGCAGTGGCGGGGACAACACAGAGACGCAGTACTTC.

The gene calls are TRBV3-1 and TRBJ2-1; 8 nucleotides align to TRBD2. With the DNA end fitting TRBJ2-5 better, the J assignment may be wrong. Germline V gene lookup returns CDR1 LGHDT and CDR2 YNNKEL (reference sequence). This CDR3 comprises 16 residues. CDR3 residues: CASSSGGGFEARTQYF. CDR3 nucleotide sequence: TGTGCCAGCAGCTCGGGAGGGGGTTTTGAGGCCCGGACCCAGTACTTC.